Described below is a single T cell receptor (beta chain) sequence and its context. The sample comes from a study of cytomegalovirus exposure and HLA in healthy donors. Study overall: It was reported in a later analysis that the same platform had been used for the 90 to 150 validation repertoires as for the 550 to 750 first-cohort repertoires.

Some clones are missing from TCRdb's copy, which holds only in-frame ones; the method was immunoSEQ multiplex PCR. The sample consists of fewer than 300,000 clones, more than 75% of them appearing once. The donors were part of the validation cohort of 120 or so subjects. That cohort was separate from the first cohort, which comprised 700 or so subjects. Germline CDR1 is SGHAT and CDR2 is FQNNGV. This CDR3 is 15 amino acids long. V was trimmed by 4 bases and J by 3 bases, leaving 16 bases between them. Material for sequencing was PBMCs. The V gene is TRBV11-2, the J gene TRBJ2-7; D gene uncertain. The origin of this receptor is a woman aged 18-29 years in good health and CMV-seronegative. CDR3 sequence: CASSYRPGSGYEQYF. DNA for the CDR3: TGTGCCAGCAGCTATCGGCCGGGTTCGGGCTACGAGCAGTACTTC.